This T cell receptor (beta chain) originates from a study of blood T cells in healthy people across ages. Then a second PCR, running roughly 6 to 11 cycles, was carried out with a sample-barcoded 5' primer and a J-beta primer mix. Using its own MiXCR run on the 5' RACE reads, TCRdb lists one record per CDR3 protein. The sample has 540,000 or so distinct CDR3 sequences; nearly 25% are singletons. Trimming pared 8 bases from V and 4 bases from J, leaving 15 bases between. Germline loops: CDR1 SGHRS, CDR2 YFSETQ. CDR3 length: 14 residues. The data also belong to a second study, concerning T cells of mothers and their children.

This receptor was obtained from a boy between 5 and 17 years old in good health. The sample consisted of blood. The chain carries TRBV5-1 and TRBJ1-4; perhaps TRBD1 as D (5 bases). Here the CDR3 DNA reads TGCGCCAGAGACCCGGGACGGATTAATGAAAAACTGTTTTTT. Encoded protein: CARDPGRINEKLFF. Supplemented by reference TRBV5-1 and TRBJ1-4, the full variable domain reads KAGVTQTPRYLIKTRGQQVTLSCSPISGHRSVSWYQQTPGQGLQFLFEYFSETQRNKGNFPGRFSGRQFSNSRSEMNVSTLELGDSALYLCARDPGRINEKLFFGSGTQLSVL.